These T cell receptor beta chains were read from a single sample in a study of blood T cell repertoires in COVID-19. Using immunoSEQ multiplex PCR, the repertoire was profiled, and TCRdb retains in-frame clones only, with some absent. Here the sample spans 350,000 to 450,000 clones, 75% to 90% being singletons. Sequencing used peripheral blood. The source is a woman aged 60-70 years with COVID-19, enrolled during active disease. Both conserved end residues are part of each CDR3. Expanded clones get a size class; other rows say once, few or many, or leave the size out.

j_call v_call clone_size cdr3_aa
TRBJ2-1 TRBV4-2 . CASSQVVDGGGALNEQFF
TRBJ2-7 TRBV30 . CAWSVPGLATFYEQYF
TRBJ2-3 TRBV2 many CAAGEGLDTDTQYF
TRBJ2-3 TRBV4-2 . CASSQPPADTQYF
TRBJ1-4 TRBV19 . CASSAGQGGEKLFF
TRBJ2-3 TRBV7-3 . CASSLGQSSGRTDTQYF
TRBJ2-1 TRBV7-2 . CASSKSVFDEQFF
TRBJ2-4 TRBV6-2/TRBV6-3 . CASSSAGLLAKNIQYF
TRBJ1-6 TRBV5-1 . CATSESANSPLHF
TRBJ1-4 TRBV20-1 . CSASKDRGPGEKLFF
TRBJ2-2 TRBV6-5 . CASSPGQGATGELFF
TRBJ2-7 TRBV18 . CASSPGQGIPYEQYF
TRBJ1-1 TRBV5-1 . CASSLSGTGLEAFF
TRBJ2-4 TRBV12-5 . CATQHPGTATIQYF